The 5 T cell receptor beta chains presented below share a single source sample, sequenced in a study of blood T cell repertoires in COVID-19. Produced via immunoSEQ multiplex PCR; TCRdb's table is partial and in-frame only. The sample holds about 200,000 clones, 75% to 90% seen once. Sequencing was done on a sample of peripheral blood. These receptors all stem from a man aged 55 to 69 who had recovered from COVID-19.

In its sample, this clone was seen a few times. The V call is TRBV10-3, the J call TRBJ1-5; 7 bases align to TRBD1. The germline V gene encodes CDR1 ENHRY and CDR2 SYGVKD. The CDR3 runs to 14 residues. V was pared by 4 bases and J by 4 bases, with 4 bases of the junction left unmatched. The CDR3 bases are TGTGCCATCAGTGTGGGGACAGAAAATCAGCCCCAGCATTTT. Its protein is CAISVGTENQPQHF.

In this sample, this clone turned up once. This chain joins TRBV7-2 and TRBJ1-5, with D maybe TRBD1 (6 bases). The CDR3 is made up of 13 amino acids. The V and J ends lost 4 bases and 7 bases respectively, with 11 bases between them. Germline V CDR1 and CDR2: SGHTA, FQGNSA. The CDR3 reads CASSSNRDQPQHF. The CDR3 region has the DNA TGTGCCAGCAGCTCCAACAGGGACCAGCCCCAGCATTTT.

This chain links TRBV30 with TRBJ1-5, with 12 bases identical to TRBD1. V was clipped by 7 bases and J by 5 bases; unmatched bases: 6. The CDR3 loop spans 14 amino acids. Germline CDR1 GTSNPN, CDR2 SVGIG (reference sequence). Written as DNA, the CDR3 is TGTGCCTTAAACGGGACAGGGGGCGATCAGCCCCAGCATTTT. Translating it yields CALNGTGGDQPQHF.

CDR3 nucleotides: TGTGCCAGCTCACCCGGGACAGGGGGTGGAAACACCATATATTTT. This translates into CASSPGTGGGNTIYF. V is TRBV18 and J is TRBJ1-3, with TRBD1 identical over 11 bases. The junction had 1 base not matched to a gene; V was cut back by 3 bases and J by 3 bases. Germline V gene data show CDR1 as KGHSH and CDR2 as LQKENI. The CDR3 runs to 15 residues.

The chain joins TRBV28 to TRBJ2-1, with 8 bases identical to TRBD2. There are 16 residues in the CDR3. J lost 7 bases, V lost 2 bases, and 10 bases had no gene match. Germline V gives CDR1 MDHEN, CDR2 SYDVKM. CDR3 region: CASSLAAGGSRNEQFF. The CDR3 DNA reads TGTGCCAGCAGTTTAGCTGCGGGAGGAAGTCGAAATGAGCAGTTCTTC.